What follows are 27 T cell receptor beta chains derived from one specimen sequenced in a study of T cell repertoires in cytomegalovirus infection. TCRdb ran MiXCR on the reads and lists one entry per CDR3 protein. The sample has about 680,000 distinct CDR3 sequences; roughly 24% are singletons. Sample: CD8+ T cells from PBMCs. All receptors derive from a human donor in good health (CMV status not recorded). Some clones in this sample may be carry-over from other donors' samples.

This clonotype was recorded many times. This chain joins TRBV15 and TRBJ2-7; D is perhaps TRBD1 (6 bases). The germline V gene has CDR1 LNHNV and CDR2 YYDKDF (reference sequence). The CDR3 covers 13 residues. V lost 5 bases and J 6 bases, leaving 14 bases between the germline ends. Here the CDR3 DNA reads TGTGCCACCAGCTCACAGGGACGTCCCGAGCAGTACGTC. It translates to CATSSQGRPEQYV.

This clonotype was counted at least ten times. This chain joins TRBV6-1 and TRBJ2-7; D gene uncertain. Germline CDR1 is MNHNS and CDR2 is SASEGT. The CDR3 covers 13 residues. Trimming left V 2 bases short and J 4 bases short, with 9 bases between. The DNA for the CDR3 is TGTGCCAGCAGTGAATTCTCAGGTTACGAGCAGTACTTC. It specifies CASSEFSGYEQYF.

The J gene is TRBJ1-4, the V gene TRBV20-1; TRBD1 matches at 7 bases. After removal of 0 bases from V and 2 bases from J, the junction contained 3 bases not matched to a gene. This CDR3 spans 15 amino acids. CDR1 is DFQATT and CDR2 is SNEGSKA in the germline V gene (reference sequence). The CDR3 DNA follows: TGCAGTGCTAGAGACGCGACAGGGACTAATGAAAAACTGTTTTTT. Translating it yields CSARDATGTNEKLFF.

This clonotype was counted ten times or more. The chain has TRBV4-1 and TRBJ2-2; tentatively, D is TRBD2 (5 bases). CDR3 length equals 16 residues. V was cut by 0 bases and J by 5 bases, with 13 bases left in between. Germline CDR1 and CDR2: MGHRA and YSYEKL. In DNA form, the CDR3 reads TGCGCCAGCAGCCAAGATCATAGAGCGGAGACCGGGGAGCTGTTTTTT. Translating it yields CASSQDHRAETGELFF.

This clonotype was seen a handful of times. This chain joins TRBV6-5 and TRBJ1-1, with TRBD1 identical over 9 bases. V lost 2 bases, J lost 4 bases, and 5 bases stayed unmatched. The CDR3 totals 15 residues. From germline, CDR1 is MNHEY and CDR2 SVGAGI. CDR3 loop: CASSYEVTGGTEAFF. In DNA, the CDR3 is TGTGCCAGCAGTTACGAAGTGACAGGGGGCACTGAAGCTTTCTTT.

As concerns this clonotype: A much larger clonotype is one base distant, so this may be a read error. V is TRBV5-6 and J is TRBJ2-1; 9 bases are a match to TRBD2. The CDR3 length is 16 residues. Germline trimming cut 3 bases from V and 0 bases from J; bases unmatched to any gene: 4. Per the germline V gene, CDR1 is SGHDT and CDR2 is YYEEEE. The CDR3 bases are TGTGCCAGCAGCTCCACGACTAGCGGCTCCTACAATGAGCAGTTCTTC. Translation: CASSSTTSGSYNEQFF.

About this clonotype: Sequence at one end of the junction differs from germline and may be a read error. V and J are TRBV20-1 and TRBJ2-1; D unresolved. The germline V gene has CDR1 DFQATT and CDR2 SNEGSKA (reference sequence). The CDR3 length is 14 residues. The CDR3 protein is CSARDKFSYNEQFF. In nucleotides, the CDR3 is TGCAGTGCTCGAGACAAATTCTCCTACAATGAGCAGTTCTTC.

This clonotype was seen at least ten times. The chain combines TRBV7-6 with TRBJ2-7; 9 bases line up with TRBD2. Germline trimming cut 5 bases from V and 1 base from J; bases unmatched to any gene: 3. Looked up from germline, CDR1 is SGHVS and CDR2 is FNYEAQ. The CDR3 is 14 residues long. CDR3 sequence: CASSPTSGSYEQYF. The CDR3 DNA sequence: TGTGCCAGCAGCCCGACTAGCGGATCCTACGAGCAGTACTTC.

The rearrangement joins TRBV5-1 to TRBJ2-7, with D possibly matching TRBD1 (5 bases). This CDR3 has 13 residues. CDR1 is SGHRS, CDR2 YFSETQ, per germline. V lost 5 bases to trimming and J lost 2 bases, with 11 bases between them. The CDR3 loop is CASSFGATYEQYF. DNA of the CDR3: TGCGCCAGCAGTTTTGGGGCTACCTACGAGCAGTACTTC.

This clonotype occurred many times. The chain has TRBV14 and TRBJ2-7; 7 nucleotides agree with TRBD1. This CDR3 spans 14 amino acids. The germline gives CDR1 SGHDN, CDR2 FVKESK. V trimming: 2 bases; J trimming: 5 bases; junction bases outside the gene matches: 6. The CDR3 region has the DNA TGTGCCAGCAGCCAACCACAGGGGACCCACGAGCAGTACTTC. This sequence encodes CASSQPQGTHEQYF.

This clonotype was counted ten times or more. The chain recombines TRBV7-8 with TRBJ1-2; 11 bases align to TRBD1. With V trimmed by 5 bases and J by 7 bases, 6 bases remained unmatched. The germline gives CDR1 SGHVS, CDR2 FQNEAQ. The CDR3 sequence is 14 residues long. The CDR3 bases are TGTGCCAGCAGCCTCGGACAGGGGGCGGCTGGCTACACCTTC. Protein sequence: CASSLGQGAAGYTF.

This clonotype was seen only a few times. The V and J genes are TRBV20-1 and TRBJ1-1, with no clear D. The CDR3 length is 13 residues. Looked up from germline, CDR1 is DFQATT and CDR2 is SNEGSKA (reference sequence). Between the trimmed V and J ends, which lost 5 bases and 2 bases, there was a span of 12 bases. CDR3 amino acids: CSARSWGNTEAFF. In DNA form, the CDR3 reads TGCAGTGCTCGGTCATGGGGAAACACTGAAGCTTTCTTT.

In regard to this clonotype: A much larger clone differs from this one at a single base, so this may be a read error. The chain carries TRBV7-6 and TRBJ1-1; no definite D call. The CDR3 sequence is 14 residues long. Germline CDR1 is SGHVS and CDR2 is FNYEAQ. CDR3 nucleotides: TGTGTCAGCAGCTTAGACCCGGGGAGCACTGAAGCTTTCTTT. This sequence encodes CVSSLDPGSTEAFF.

This clonotype has a handful of counts. The chain joins TRBV11-2 to TRBJ2-5; D unclear. Germline V CDR1 and CDR2: SGHAT, FQNNGV. Trimming stripped 6 bases from V and 2 bases from J, with 10 bases between. This CDR3 is built from 13 residues. Here the CDR3 reads CASRWGFQETQYF. DNA for the CDR3: TGTGCCAGCAGATGGGGATTTCAAGAGACCCAGTACTTC.

About this clonotype: The junction does not match germline at one end; this may be a read error. The gene calls are TRBV4-1 and TRBJ2-3, with 7 positions matching TRBD2. CDR1 is MGHRA and CDR2 is YSYEKL in the germline V gene. This CDR3 has 15 residues. CDR3 protein: CASSHGGGEPDTQYF. The CDR3 nucleotides read TGTGCCAGCAGCCATGGGGGAGGGGAACCGGATACGCAGTATTTT.

In this sample, this clonotype turned up a few times. This chain links TRBV6-1 with TRBJ2-7; D remains ambiguous. In germline, CDR1 is MNHNS, CDR2 SASEGT. This CDR3 comprises 15 residues. Trimming stripped 1 base from V and 4 bases from J, with 14 bases between. The CDR3 reads CASSEETELGYEQYF. In DNA, the CDR3 is TGTGCCAGCAGTGAAGAGACGGAGCTTGGGTACGAGCAGTACTTC.

The chain carries TRBV14 and TRBJ1-1; TRBD1 agrees at 7 bases. This CDR3 contains 13 residues. Germline V gene lookup returns CDR1 SGHDN and CDR2 FVKESK. After removal of 6 bases from V and 6 bases from J, the junction contained 7 bases not matched to a gene. The CDR3 reads CASRVTGEAEAFF. The CDR3 bases are TGTGCCAGCAGGGTAACAGGGGAAGCTGAAGCTTTCTTT.

This clonotype was recorded many times. The J gene is TRBJ2-1, the V gene TRBV25-1; 12 positions agree with TRBD2. There are 14 residues in the CDR3. The junction had 4 bases not matched to a gene; V was cut back by 6 bases and J by 7 bases. Germline V CDR1 and CDR2: MGHDK, SYGVNS. CDR3 sequence (DNA): TGTGCCAGCAGCCTAGCGGGGGGGATGAATGAGCAGTTCTTC. Translated: CASSLAGGMNEQFF.

This clonotype was detected a few times. This sequence joins TRBV2 and TRBJ2-6, with D unclear. The CDR3 is 15 amino acids. The germline gives CDR1 SNHLY, CDR2 FYNNEI. Between the trimmed V and J ends, which lost 6 bases and 4 bases, there was a span of 13 bases. The chain's CDR3 is CASSVPLGGANVLTF. For the CDR3, the DNA is TGTGCCAGCAGCGTCCCATTGGGAGGGGCCAACGTCCTGACTTTC.

Only a few counts were recorded for this clonotype. The rearrangement joins TRBV4-3 to TRBJ1-6; D unresolved. Germline V CDR1 and CDR2: LGHNA, YSLEER. The CDR3 has 15 amino acids. V lost 0 bases, J lost 7 bases, and 10 bases lay in between. CDR3 residues: CASSQDTEPNSPLHF. CDR3 DNA: TGCGCCAGCAGCCAAGATACAGAGCCCAATTCACCCCTCCACTTT.

The chain recombines TRBV28 with TRBJ2-3; D ambiguous. Germline V CDR1 and CDR2: MDHEN, SYDVKM. The V and J ends lost 2 bases and 6 bases respectively, with 18 bases between them. CDR3 size: 16 residues. In DNA, the CDR3 is TGTGCCAGCAGTTTAAGGAGTCGGCAGGACCGTGATACGCAGTATTTT. Translating gives CASSLRSRQDRDTQYF.

This clonotype was seen repeatedly, ten times or more. The rearrangement uses TRBV7-9 and TRBJ2-5, with TRBD2 identical over 11 bases. V was clipped by 6 bases and J by 7 bases; unmatched bases: 10. The CDR3 runs 15 residues. Germline V lookup: CDR1 SEHNR, CDR2 FQNEAQ (reference sequence). CDR3 region: CASSSSGGSLGTQYF. The CDR3 DNA reads as TGTGCCAGCAGTTCTAGCGGGGGGTCCTTAGGGACCCAGTACTTC. The complete variable domain, with remaining parts taken from reference TRBV7-9 and TRBJ2-5, reads DTGVSQNPRHKITKRGQNVTFRCDPISEHNRLYWYRQTLGQGPEFLTYFQNEAQLEKSRLLSDRFSAERPKGSFSTLEIQRTEQGDSAMYLCASSSSGGSLGTQYFGPGTRLLVL.

This clonotype was detected only a few times. V and J are TRBV28 and TRBJ2-7; maybe TRBD1 (6 bases). Germline V gene sequence: CDR1 MDHEN, CDR2 SYDVKM. CDR3 length: 16 amino acids. Here the CDR3 DNA reads TGTGCGTCCCGGGGCAGGGGATGGAATCGATCCTACGAGCAGTACGTC. This translates into CASRGRGWNRSYEQYV.

The V and J genes are TRBV28 and TRBJ2-7; D could derive from TRBD1 or TRBD2 (5 bases each). V gave up 4 bases and J gave up 4 bases, with 14 bases separating them. CDR3 size: 14 residues. Germline V gene lookup returns CDR1 MDHEN and CDR2 SYDVKM. CDR3 DNA: TGTGCCAGCAGTTCCCCCGGGACCGGGTACGAGCAGTACGTC. As protein: CASSSPGTGYEQYV.

A remark on this clonotype: Since a much larger clone is just one base distant, this may be a read error. The chain recombines TRBV6-5 with TRBJ1-5; D is perhaps TRBD1 (6 bases). CDR1 is MNHEY and CDR2 is SVGAGI in the germline V gene. There are 14 residues in the CDR3. V was cut by 8 bases and J by 0 bases, with 11 bases left in between. In DNA form, the CDR3 reads TGTGCCAGCTGGCGAGGGGGTAGCAATCAGCCCCAGCATTTT. Translating gives CASWRGGSNQPQHF.

The table lists this clonotype with a few counts. The CDR3 nucleotides are TGTGCCAGTAGTATTGGTAGGGGAACTGAAGCTTTCTTT. Translation: CASSIGRGTEAFF. The chain links TRBV19 to TRBJ1-1; TRBD1 is a possible D gene (5 bases). The CDR3 extends over 13 amino acids. The V gene's germline CDR1 is LNHDA and CDR2 SQIVND (reference sequence). Trimming took off 3 bases at V and 5 bases at J, with 10 bases between the two ends.

The V gene is TRBV19, the J gene TRBJ2-3, with a tentative D call TRBD1 (6 bases). CDR1 and CDR2 (germline): LNHDA, SQIVND (reference sequence). CDR3 length equals 14 residues. Trimming cost V 5 bases and J 2 bases, with 11 bases left between them. The DNA for the CDR3 is TGTGCCAGTAGTGACCCAGGGGCCACAGATACGCAGTATTTT. Translating it yields CASSDPGATDTQYF. The variable domain in full, completed from reference TRBV19 and TRBJ2-3, reads DGGITQSPKYLFRKEGQNVTLSCEQNLNHDAMYWYRQDPGQGLRLIYYSQIVNDFQKGDIAEGYSVSREKKESFPLTVTSAQKNPTAFYLCASSDPGATDTQYFGPGTRLTVL.